Listed below are T cell receptor beta chains from one sample, sequenced in a study of T cells after yellow fever vaccination. TCRdb reprocessed the 5' RACE reads via MiXCR and lists one record per CDR3 protein. Of some 320,000 distinct CDR3 sequences listed, 8% to 10% are singletons. The sequencing used PBMCs, collected on the day of the first yellow fever vaccination. The receptors were gathered from a man aged 18 to 30 who received the YFV17D yellow fever vaccine. The CDR3 runs from the conserved cysteine through the conserved F or W. The D gene is left open where the match is weak. The size of a clone is reported for some rows only, either as once, few or many, or as a class for expanded clones.

abundance: few
d_gene: -
v_gene: TRBV9
j_gene: TRBJ1-1
CDR3aa: CASRAASGANTEAFF
CDR3nt: TGTGCCAGCAGAGCAGCGTCTGGGGCGAACACTGAAGCTTTCTTT

abundance: -
d_gene: TRBD2
v_gene: TRBV20-1
j_gene: TRBJ2-5
CDR3aa: CSAESIAGVRETQYF
CDR3nt: TGCAGTGCTGAAAGCATAGCGGGGGTAAGGGAGACCCAGTACTTC

abundance: few
d_gene: -
v_gene: TRBV3-1
j_gene: TRBJ1-1
CDR3aa: CASSRQYTNTEAFF
CDR3nt: TGTGCCAGCAGTAGACAGTATACTAACACTGAAGCTTTCTTT

abundance: -
d_gene: -
v_gene: TRBV6-4
j_gene: TRBJ1-5
CDR3aa: CASSPKEIHNQPQHF
CDR3nt: TGTGCCAGCAGCCCCAAGGAGATCCACAATCAGCCCCAGCATTTT

abundance: many
d_gene: -
v_gene: TRBV5-1
j_gene: TRBJ2-1
CDR3aa: CASSLGGVNEQFF
CDR3nt: TGCGCCAGCAGCTTGGGGGGGGTAAATGAGCAGTTCTTC

abundance: many
d_gene: TRBD1
v_gene: TRBV9
j_gene: TRBJ1-1
CDR3aa: CASSVRPGGPEAFF
CDR3nt: TGTGCCAGCAGCGTAAGGCCAGGGGGCCCTGAAGCTTTCTTT

abundance: many
d_gene: -
v_gene: TRBV9
j_gene: TRBJ2-1
CDR3aa: CASSVWGSSYNEQFF
CDR3nt: TGTGCCAGCAGCGTATGGGGAAGCTCCTACAATGAGCAGTTCTTC

abundance: few
d_gene: -
v_gene: TRBV5-4
j_gene: TRBJ2-1
CDR3aa: CASSLTGEQFF
CDR3nt: TGTGCCAGCAGCTTAACGGGGGAGCAGTTCTTC

abundance: -
d_gene: -
v_gene: TRBV6-5
j_gene: TRBJ2-3
CDR3aa: CASSYSARPRTDTQYF
CDR3nt: TGTGCCAGCAGTTACTCGGCAAGGCCTCGCACAGATACGCAGTATTTT

abundance: few
d_gene: -
v_gene: TRBV5-4
j_gene: TRBJ2-6
CDR3aa: CASSPGIGASGANVLTF
CDR3nt: TGTGCCAGCAGCCCCGGCATCGGGGCGAGTGGGGCCAACGTCCTGACTTTC

abundance: many
d_gene: TRBD2
v_gene: TRBV12-3/TRBV12-4
j_gene: TRBJ2-3
CDR3aa: CASSWTSGPADTQYF
CDR3nt: TGTGCCAGCAGCTGGACTAGCGGACCCGCAGATACGCAGTATTTT